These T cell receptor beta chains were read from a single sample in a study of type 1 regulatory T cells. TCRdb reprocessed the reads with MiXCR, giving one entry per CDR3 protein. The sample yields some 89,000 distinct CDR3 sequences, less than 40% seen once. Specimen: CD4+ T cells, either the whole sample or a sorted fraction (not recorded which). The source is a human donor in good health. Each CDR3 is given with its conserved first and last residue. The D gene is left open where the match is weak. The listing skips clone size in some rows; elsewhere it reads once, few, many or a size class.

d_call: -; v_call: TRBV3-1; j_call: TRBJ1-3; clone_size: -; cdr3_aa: CASSRGLGNTIYF; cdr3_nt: TGTGCCAGCAGCAGGGGACTCGGAAACACCATATATTTT
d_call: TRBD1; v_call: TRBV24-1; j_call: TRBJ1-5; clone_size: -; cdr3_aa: CATSGWTGHQPQHF; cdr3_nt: TGTGCCACCAGTGGGTGGACAGGCCATCAGCCCCAGCATTTT
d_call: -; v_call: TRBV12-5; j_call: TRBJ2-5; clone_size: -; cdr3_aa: CASGLDATSPPAQYF; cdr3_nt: TGTGCTAGTGGTTTGGACGCGACTAGTCCTCCGGCCCAGTACTTC
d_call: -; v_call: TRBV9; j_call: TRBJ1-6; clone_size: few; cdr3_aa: CASSEDSLNSPLHF; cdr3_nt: TGTGCCAGCAGCGAGGACAGCCTTAATTCACCCCTCCACTTT
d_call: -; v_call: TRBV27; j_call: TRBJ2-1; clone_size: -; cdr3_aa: CASSRGSAYNEQFF; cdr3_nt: TGTGCCAGCAGTCGTGGGAGCGCCTACAATGAGCAGTTCTTC
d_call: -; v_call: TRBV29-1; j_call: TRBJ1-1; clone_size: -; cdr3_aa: CSVENAGRAFF; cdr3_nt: TGCAGCGTTGAGAACGCAGGGAGAGCTTTCTTT
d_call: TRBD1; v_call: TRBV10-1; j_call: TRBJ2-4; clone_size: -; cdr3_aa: CASSNTGQVNIQYF; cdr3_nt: TGCGCCAGCAGCAACACGGGACAGGTGAACATTCAGTACTTC
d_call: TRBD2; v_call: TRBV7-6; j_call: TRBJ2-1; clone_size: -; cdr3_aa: CASSLFPGLAGGGTGGNEQFF; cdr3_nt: TGTGCCAGCAGCTTATTCCCGGGACTAGCGGGAGGAGGGACAGGGGGCAATGAGCAGTTCTTC
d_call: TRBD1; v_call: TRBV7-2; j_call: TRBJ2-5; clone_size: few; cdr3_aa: CASSSDGQGAETQYF; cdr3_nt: TGTGCCAGCAGCTCCGACGGACAGGGGGCTGAGACCCAGTACTTC
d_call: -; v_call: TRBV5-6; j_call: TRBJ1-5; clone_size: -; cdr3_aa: CASSTSAGRTYSNQPQHF; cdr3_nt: TGTGCCAGCTCGACGTCCGCAGGCAGGACCTATAGCAATCAGCCCCAGCATTTT
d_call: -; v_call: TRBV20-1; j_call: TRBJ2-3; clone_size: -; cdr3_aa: CSGGRDTQYF; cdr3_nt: TGCAGTGGAGGAAGAGATACGCAGTATTTT
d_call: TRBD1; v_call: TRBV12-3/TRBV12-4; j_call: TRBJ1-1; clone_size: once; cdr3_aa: CASSLVLGQGVTEAFF; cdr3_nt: TGTGCCAGCAGTTTGGTGCTGGGACAGGGCGTCACTGAAGCTTTCTTT
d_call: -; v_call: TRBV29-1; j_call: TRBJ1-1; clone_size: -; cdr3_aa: CSANVNTEVFF; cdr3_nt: TGCAGCGCAAACGTGAACACTGAAGTTTTCTTT
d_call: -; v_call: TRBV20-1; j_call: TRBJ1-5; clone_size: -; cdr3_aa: CSARDPSVDQPQHF; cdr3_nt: TGCAGTGCTAGAGATCCGTCAGTTGATCAGCCCCAGCATTTT
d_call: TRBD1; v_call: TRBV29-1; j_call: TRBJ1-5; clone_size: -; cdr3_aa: CSVGAGGSNQPQHF; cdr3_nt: TGCAGCGTAGGGGCAGGGGGTAGCAATCAGCCCCAGCATTTT
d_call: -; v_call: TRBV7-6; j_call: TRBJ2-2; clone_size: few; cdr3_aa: CASSGTGTGTGELFF; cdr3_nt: TGTGCCAGCAGCGGAACCGGGACTGGTACCGGGGAGCTGTTTTTT
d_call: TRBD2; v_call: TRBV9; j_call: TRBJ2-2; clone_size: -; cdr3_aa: CASSADFGLAGVPGELFF; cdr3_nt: TGTGCCAGCAGCGCGGACTTCGGACTAGCGGGAGTCCCCGGGGAGCTGTTTTTT
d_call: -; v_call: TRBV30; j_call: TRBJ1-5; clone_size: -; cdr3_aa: CAWSYRETNQPQHF; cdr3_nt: TGTGCCTGGAGTTACAGGGAAACTAATCAGCCCCAGCATTTT
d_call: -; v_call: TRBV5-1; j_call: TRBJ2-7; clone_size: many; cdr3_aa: CASSPDSVAYEQYF; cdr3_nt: TGCGCCAGCAGCCCGGACAGCGTAGCCTACGAGCAGTACTTC
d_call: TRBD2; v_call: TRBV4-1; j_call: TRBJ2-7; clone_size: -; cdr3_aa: CASSQDKGLLPYEQYF; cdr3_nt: TGCGCCAGCAGCCAGGACAAGGGACTACTACCCTACGAGCAGTACTTC
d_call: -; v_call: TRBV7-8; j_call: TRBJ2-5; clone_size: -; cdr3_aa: CASSPGLQLQAETQYF; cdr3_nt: TGTGCCAGCAGCCCGGGACTCCAGCTTCAGGCCGAGACCCAGTACTTC
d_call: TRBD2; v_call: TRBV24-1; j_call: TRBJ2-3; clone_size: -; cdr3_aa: CATSESGTSALNTDTQYF; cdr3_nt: TGTGCCACCAGTGAGTCCGGGACTAGCGCCCTCAACACAGATACGCAGTATTTT
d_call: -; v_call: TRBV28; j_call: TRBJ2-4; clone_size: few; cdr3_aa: CASSFSGQPGKNIQYF; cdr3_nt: TGTGCCAGCAGTTTCTCGGGCCAACCGGGCAAAAACATTCAGTACTTC
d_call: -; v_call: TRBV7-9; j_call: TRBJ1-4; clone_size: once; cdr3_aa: CASSATVTEKLFF; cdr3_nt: TGTGCCAGCAGCGCGACGGTGACTGAAAAACTGTTTTTT
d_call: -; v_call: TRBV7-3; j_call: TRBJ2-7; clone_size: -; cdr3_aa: CASSLKIPRASEIAYEQYF; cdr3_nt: TGTGCCAGCAGCTTAAAGATCCCTAGGGCTTCGGAAATCGCCTACGAGCAGTACTTC
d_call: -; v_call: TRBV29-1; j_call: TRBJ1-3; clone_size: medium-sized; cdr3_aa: CTAAANSGNTIYF; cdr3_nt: TGCACAGCGGCAGCAAACTCTGGAAACACCATATATTTT
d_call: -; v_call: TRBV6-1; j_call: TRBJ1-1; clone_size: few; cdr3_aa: CASSEARNTEAFF; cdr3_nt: TGTGCCAGCAGTGAAGCCCGAAACACTGAAGCTTTCTTT
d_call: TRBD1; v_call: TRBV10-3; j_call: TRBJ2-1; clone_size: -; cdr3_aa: CAISDGTGQSYNEQFF; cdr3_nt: TGTGCCATCAGTGATGGGACAGGGCAGTCCTACAATGAGCAGTTCTTC
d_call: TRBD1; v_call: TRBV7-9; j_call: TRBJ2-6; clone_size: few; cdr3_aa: CASSFPPGGSSGANVLTF; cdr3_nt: TGTGCCAGCAGCTTCCCACCAGGGGGAAGTTCTGGGGCCAACGTCCTGACTTTC
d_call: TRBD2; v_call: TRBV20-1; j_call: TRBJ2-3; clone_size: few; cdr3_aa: CSASTASGSVADTQYF; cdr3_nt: TGCAGTGCTAGTACGGCTAGCGGGAGTGTGGCAGATACGCAGTATTTT
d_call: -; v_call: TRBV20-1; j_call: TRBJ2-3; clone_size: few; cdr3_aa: CSARWVGDTQYF; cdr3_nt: TGCAGTGCTAGATGGGTCGGAGATACGCAGTATTTT
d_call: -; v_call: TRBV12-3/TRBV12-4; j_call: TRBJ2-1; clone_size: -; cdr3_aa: CASSQVAANEQFF; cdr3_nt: TGTGCCAGCAGCCAAGTAGCGGCGAATGAGCAGTTCTTC
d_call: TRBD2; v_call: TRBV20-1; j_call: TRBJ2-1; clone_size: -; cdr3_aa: CSAAGLAGVQEQFF; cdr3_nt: TGCAGTGCCGCTGGACTAGCGGGAGTTCAAGAGCAGTTCTTC
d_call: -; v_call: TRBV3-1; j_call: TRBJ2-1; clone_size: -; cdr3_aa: CASSQALGRAYNEQFF; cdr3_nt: TGTGCCAGCAGCCAAGCCCTAGGACGGGCCTACAATGAGCAGTTCTTC
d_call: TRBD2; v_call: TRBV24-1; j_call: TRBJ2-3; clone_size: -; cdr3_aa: CATSDLPQGGFPAGGPNTDTQYF; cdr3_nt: TGTGCCACCAGTGATTTGCCACAGGGAGGGTTTCCAGCGGGAGGGCCGAACACAGATACGCAGTATTTT
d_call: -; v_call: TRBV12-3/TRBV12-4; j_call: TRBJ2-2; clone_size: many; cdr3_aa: CASSLGGTGELFF; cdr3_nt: TGTGCCAGCAGTTTAGGTGGGACCGGGGAGCTGTTTTTT
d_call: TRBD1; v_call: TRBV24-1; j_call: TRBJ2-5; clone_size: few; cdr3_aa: CATHQGARQETQYF; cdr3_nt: TGTGCCACCCACCAGGGGGCCCGGCAAGAGACCCAGTACTTC
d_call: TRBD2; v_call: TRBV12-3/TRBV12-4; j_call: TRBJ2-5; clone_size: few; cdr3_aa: CASSFGGGPQETQYF; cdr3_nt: TGTGCCAGCAGTTTTGGGGGAGGGCCCCAAGAGACCCAGTACTTC
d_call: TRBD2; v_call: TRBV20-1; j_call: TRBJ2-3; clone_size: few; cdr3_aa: CSASETSGRDTDTQYF; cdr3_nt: TGCAGTGCTAGTGAGACTAGCGGGAGGGACACAGATACGCAGTATTTT
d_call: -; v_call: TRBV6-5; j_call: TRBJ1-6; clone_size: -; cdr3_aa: CASNRQEPGSPLHF; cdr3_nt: TGTGCCAGCAATAGACAGGAACCTGGTTCACCCCTCCACTTT
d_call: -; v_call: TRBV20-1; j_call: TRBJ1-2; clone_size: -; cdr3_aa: CSVPMATYGYTF; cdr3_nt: TGCAGTGTCCCCATGGCAACCTATGGCTACACCTTC
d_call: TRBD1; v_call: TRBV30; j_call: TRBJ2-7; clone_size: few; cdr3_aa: CAWSYKGASYEQYF; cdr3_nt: TGTGCCTGGAGCTATAAGGGGGCCTCCTACGAGCAGTACTTC
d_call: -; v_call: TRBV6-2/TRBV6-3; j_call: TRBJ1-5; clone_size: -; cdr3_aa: CASSYGSGQPQHF; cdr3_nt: TGTGCCAGCAGTTACGGGTCGGGCCAGCCCCAGCATTTT
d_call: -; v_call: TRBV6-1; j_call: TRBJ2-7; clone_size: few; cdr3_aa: CASTAVYEQYF; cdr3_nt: TGTGCCAGCACAGCAGTTTACGAGCAGTACTTC
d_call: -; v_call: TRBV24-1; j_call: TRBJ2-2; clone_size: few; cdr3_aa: CATQGELNTGELFF; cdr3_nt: TGTGCCACCCAGGGTGAACTGAACACCGGGGAGCTGTTTTTT
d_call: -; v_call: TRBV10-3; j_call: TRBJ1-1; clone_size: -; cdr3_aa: CVISERADNTEAFF; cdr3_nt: TGTGTCATCAGTGAACGCGCAGACAACACTGAAGCTTTTTTT
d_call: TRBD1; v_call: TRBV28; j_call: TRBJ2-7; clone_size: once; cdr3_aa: CASSPSGQSRDEQYF; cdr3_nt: TGTGCCAGCAGTCCCTCGGGACAGTCGAGGGACGAGCAGTACTTC
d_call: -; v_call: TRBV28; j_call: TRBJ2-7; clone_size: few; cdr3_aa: CASSSGSYEQYF; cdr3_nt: TGTGCCAGCAGCAGCGGAAGCTACGAGCAGTACTTC
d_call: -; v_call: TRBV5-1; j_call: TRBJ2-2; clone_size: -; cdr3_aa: CARSLARQEIGELFF; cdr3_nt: TGCGCCAGGAGCTTGGCCAGGCAGGAGATCGGGGAGCTGTTTTTT